This TCR beta chain was sequenced in a study of shared clonotypes between healthy human individuals. Per germline, CDR1 WSHSY and CDR2 SAAADI. The V gene lost 3 bases and the J gene lost 4 bases, with 12 bases spanning the gap. The CDR3 spans 14 residues. Whole-study findings and limits: On the whole, naive subsets had larger estimated richness than memory subsets had.

Worth noting for this clone: The antigen is unknown.

At a deep level, the assay was run. In the original processing: For the immunoSEQ data, sequences were junction-only without quality scores, so filtering differed. The protocol was immunoSEQ multiplex PCR, while the TCRdb copy is restricted to in-frame clones and leaves out a portion. V and J calls plus clone size are reproduced from that table; the DNA served to infer D and trimming. The repertoire has 600,000 or so clones, 85% to 95% of them found once; the top ten carry over 0.1%. The naive CD8 subset, CD45RO-negative cells positively selected for CCR7, excluded terminally differentiated effector memory CD45RA+ cells.

Sequencing was performed on naive CD8+ T cells sorted from blood. The TCR was taken from a woman in her thirties in good health. The gene calls are TRBV10-2 and TRBJ1-1; D remains ambiguous. The CDR3 region has the DNA TGCGCCAGCAGTGAATCGGGGTCTAGCACTGAAGCTTTCTTT. Protein: CASSESGSSTEAFF.